A selection of T cell receptor beta chains follows, all from one sample in a study of graft-versus-host responses after intestinal transplantation. Libraries were prepared by immunoSEQ multiplex PCR; TCRdb keeps only in-frame clonotypes and omits some of them. The sample carries over 100,000 clones, approximately 95% recorded once. Their antigens remain unidentified. The sequences come from unstimulated CD4+ T cells sorted from spleen or lymph node cells, collected before intestinal transplant. These receptors all stem from a human donor who received an intestinal transplant. The conserved cysteine and the conserved F or W are not part of the CDR3 here. The order of the fields is V gene, J gene, CDR3 protein.

>TRBV27|TRBJ1-2
ASSLSGAGGGYT
>TRBV5-1|TRBJ2-5
ASAGQGGETQY
>TRBV30|TRBJ2-5
AWSGSQETQY
>TRBV11-2|TRBJ1-4
ASSLDWPSTGKLF
>TRBV6-1|TRBJ2-3
ASSEPGQAPDTQY
>TRBV28|TRBJ1-2
ASSLWDSNYGYT
>TRBV2|TRBJ1-4
ASRAGGEKLF
>TRBV28|TRBJ2-7
ASSPPGSPSYEQY
>TRBV5-4|TRBJ2-5
ASSLGGLGTLYQETQY
>TRBV19|TRBJ2-7
ASSLRDTREQY
>TRBV6-5|TRBJ1-2
ASSYSTPQVRGGYT
>TRBV7-6|TRBJ1-1
ASSLFQGNTEAF
>TRBV6-5|TRBJ2-1
ASSYSTSPEQF
>TRBV2|TRBJ2-5
ASSVTLETQY
>TRBV7-6|TRBJ2-7
ASSLQIKYEQY
>TRBV7-3|TRBJ2-5
ASSQGASETQY
>TRBV7-6|TRBJ2-7
ASSFSFSTYEQY
>TRBV19|TRBJ1-4
ASSLRVGATNEKLF
>TRBV13|TRBJ2-7
ASSLGRDGVYEQY
>TRBV11-3|TRBJ2-6
ASSLAPGSGANVLT
>TRBV14|TRBJ2-5
ASSQVRSGRTETQY
>TRBV6-5|TRBJ1-4
ASSYRDGDNEKLF
>TRBV27|TRBJ1-2
ASSLGTNYGYT
>TRBV28|TRBJ2-1
ASRDGSSYNEQF
>TRBV5-1|TRBJ2-5
ASSLSPPGTGEETQY
>TRBV2|TRBJ2-7
ASNGGAAYEQY